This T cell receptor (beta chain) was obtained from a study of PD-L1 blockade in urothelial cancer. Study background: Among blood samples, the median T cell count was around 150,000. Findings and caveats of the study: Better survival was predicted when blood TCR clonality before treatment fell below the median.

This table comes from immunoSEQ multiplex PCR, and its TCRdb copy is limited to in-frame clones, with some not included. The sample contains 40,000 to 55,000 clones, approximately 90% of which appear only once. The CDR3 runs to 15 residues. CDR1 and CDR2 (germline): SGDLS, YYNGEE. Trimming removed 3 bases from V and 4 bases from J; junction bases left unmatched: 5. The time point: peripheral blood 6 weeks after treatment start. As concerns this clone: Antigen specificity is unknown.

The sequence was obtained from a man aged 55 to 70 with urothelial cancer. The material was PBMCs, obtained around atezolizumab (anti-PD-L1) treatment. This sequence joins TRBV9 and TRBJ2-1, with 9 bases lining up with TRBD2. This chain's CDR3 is CASSALAGEYNEQFF. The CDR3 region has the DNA TGTGCCAGCAGCGCCTTAGCGGGGGAGTACAATGAGCAGTTCTTC.